This T cell receptor (beta chain) was captured by sequencing in a study of blood T cells in healthy people across ages. The overall study: Template switching retrieved approximately one barcoded beta molecule for each two T cells.

Per the germline V gene, CDR1 is SQVTM and CDR2 is ANQGSEA. This CDR3 has 14 amino acids. In this sample, this clonotype turned up a few times. Caucasian, healthy and from Russia, the donors were aged between about 6 and 90. Roughly 10 milliliters of peripheral blood were drawn from each donor. No fewer than 7 million PBMCs went into each sample. Sample-barcoded 5' priming and a J-beta primer mix drove a second PCR of about 6 to 11 cycles. In TCRdb, the 5' RACE reads were re-called with MiXCR into one record per CDR3 protein. This sample carries over a million distinct CDR3 sequences, 42% of them seen once, and the ten largest clones take approximately 7.9%.

The specimen sequenced was blood. The sequence was collected from a woman aged 18-29 years in good health. The chain recombines TRBV29-1 with TRBJ2-1; D perhaps matches TRBD1 (6 bases). The last part of the DNA fits TRBJ2-7 better; the J call may be wrong. The CDR3 is CSALRGSSYNEQYF. The DNA for the CDR3 is TGCAGCGCCCTGAGGGGGAGCTCCTACAATGAGCAGTACTTC.